This T cell receptor beta chain derives from a study of blood T cell repertoires in COVID-19 (dated by TCRdb to about 2020). For the study in its entirety: Samples covering the acute and convalescent phases of COVID-19 were provided by collaborators in the United States, Italy and Spain. The samples were drawn from the first 160 participants of the ongoing ImmuneRACE study and from under 1,500 subjects provided by 6 global collaborators. Where available, HLA class I and class II types were taken from metadata supplied by the sample provider and were not determined by assay-based typing. The repertoires were made available in a free public database intended to serve as a resource for research on the immune response to SARS-CoV-2. The material from the prospective study consisted of cDNA or gDNA derived from T cells, B-cell-depleted T cells, or PBMCs. The sample metadata nearly always contained a de-identified subject ID, COVID-19 status, age in years and sex. Subjects who had been exposed to COVID-19, were actively infected with it, or had recovered from it provided the deeply sampled blood TCRbeta repertoires that made up the dataset.

Findings and caveats that apply to the study as a whole: The amount of clinical and demographic metadata varied by source and participant and was provided uncurated.

The germline V gene (reference sequence) specifies LGHDT as CDR1 and YNNKEL as CDR2. V is shortened by 4 bases, J by 6 bases, and the region joining them spans 13 bases. The CDR3, cysteine through phenylalanine, is 13 amino acids long. CDR3 DNA only is kept here, 39 bases in frame from base 1. In regard to this clone: Its antigen specificity is not known. Base quality data are lacking; no much larger clone is found one base away.

TCRbeta CDR3 regions were amplified from genomic DNA using the immunoSEQ Assay, a bias-controlled multiplex PCR. The study's own analysis went as follows. Within the assay, amplification of reference gene primers was used to estimate how many nucleated cells each sample contained. Sequence reads were collapsed and filtered to measure the absolute abundance of every unique TCRbeta CDR3 rearrangement. Productive Simpson clonality was computed per sample as the square root of Simpson's diversity index over productive rearrangements. TCRdb holds this immuneACCESS table with in-frame rearrangements only. Some clones are missing; in checked studies, unresolved V genes explain under half, and the rest has no known cause. Clone size and the V and J calls come from that table; the DNA yielded D and trimming. The sample table holds some 93,000 clones, of which around nine tenths were seen once. The top ten clones comprise over 9% of the sample.

Whole blood was collected in K2EDTA tubes by collaborating institutions according to the institutions' own protocols. For TCRbeta analysis, collaborator samples were shipped as frozen whole blood, as isolated PBMCs, or as DNA extracted from either sample type. Sequenced input: peripheral blood. This chain joins TRBV3-1 (or the pseudogene TRBV3-2) to TRBJ2-7; D gene: possibly TRBD2, on 7 matching bases. The origin of this receptor is a man between 50 and 59 years old with acute or convalescent COVID-19. The DNA reads as follows: TGTGCCAGCAGCCCCGGGGGGCGAACCGAGCAGTACTTC. It codes for CASSPGGRTEQYF.